This T cell receptor (beta chain) was sequenced in a study of T cell responses to AZD1222 COVID-19 vaccine. Notes on the study in general: Close to half of spike-specific TCRs reportedly recognize unmutated variant regions. Spike-wide coverage was observed for vaccine-associated CD4 TCRs, with dominant responses at 160-218 and 743-854. Possibly, clonal diversity was underestimated; donors were largely white British and included more females.

Details on this clone: Its antigen remains unidentified.

The trim removed 3 bases at V and 5 bases at J, leaving 7 bases unmatched. The CDR3 sequence is 15 residues long. In germline, CDR1 is SGHRS, CDR2 YFSETQ. Method: immunoSEQ multiplex PCR; TCRdb's copy keeps in-frame clones and lacks some. The sample holds about 85,000 clones, around nine tenths seen once. Sequencing used peripheral blood, obtained on day 0 of AZD1222 vaccination. The genes are TRBV5-1 and TRBJ2-1; 8 bases are a match to TRBD2. The sequence was obtained from an adult in good health. CDR3 in amino acids: CASSSRTSRDNEQFF. CDR3 coding DNA: TGCGCCAGCAGCTCCCGGACTAGCCGAGACAATGAGCAGTTCTTC. Filled out from reference TRBV5-1 and TRBJ2-1, the complete variable domain reads KAGVTQTPRYLIKTRGQQVTLSCSPISGHRSVSWYQQTPGQGLQFLFEYFSETQRNKGNFPGRFSGRQFSNSRSEMNVSTLELGDSALYLCASSSRTSRDNEQFFGPGTRLTVL.